This T cell receptor (beta chain) appears in the sequencing data of a study of T cells in Graves' hyperthyroidism and ophthalmopathy. General study findings and limits: Most thyroid clonotypes with frequency above 0.001 were detected in blood.

The TCR beta CDR3 regions underwent amplification using RNA transcripts as the source. When the TCR CDR3 underwent first-round RT-PCR, the HTBI primer set was used. TCRdb fed the multiplex PCR reads into MiXCR, producing one record per CDR3 protein. This sample has approximately 640,000 distinct CDR3 sequences; around 15% occur once, and the top ten carry less than 4.5%. In its sample, this clonotype was seen many times. Its antigen is currently unknown. Diagnosis rested on symptoms, serum thyroxine and TRAb, thyroid ultrasound, and orbital computed tomography. Looked up from germline, CDR1 is MDHEN and CDR2 is SYDVKM. Trimming cost V 1 base and J 6 bases; bases outside gene matches: 5. This CDR3 has 15 amino acids.

The TCR originated in a woman younger than 45 with Graves' hyperthyroidism. Sequencing used blood. The genes are TRBV28 and TRBJ2-1; 8 nucleotides align to TRBD2. The CDR3 reads CASSLSAGLANEQFF. In DNA, the CDR3 is TGTGCCAGCAGTTTATCGGCAGGACTAGCCAATGAGCAGTTCTTC. The complete variable domain, with remaining parts taken from reference TRBV28 and TRBJ2-1, reads DVKVTQSSRYLVKRTGEKVFLECVQDMDHENMFWYRQDPGLGLRLIYFSYDVKMKEKGDIPEGYSVSREKKERFSLILESASTNQTSMYLCASSLSAGLANEQFFGPGTRLTVL.